This T cell receptor beta chain was found in a study of yellow fever vaccine responses in identical twins. After removal of 0 bases from V and 7 bases from J, the junction contained 5 bases not matched to a gene. This CDR3 has 16 amino acids. Germline-derived CDR1 and CDR2 are KGHSH and LQKENI. Using its own MiXCR run on the RT-PCR reads, TCRdb lists one record per CDR3 protein. Among 13,000 to 15,000 distinct CDR3 sequences listed, 70% to 85% were seen once. To note about this clonotype: No antigen is known for it.

Overall study results and limits: Twins reportedly appeared to share part of their vaccine T cell response while keeping part individual.

The chain has TRBV18 and TRBJ2-1, with 11 bases that match TRBD2. This TCR was sampled from a woman under 30 who received the yellow fever vaccine. This sample comprised T cells from blood (PBMCs), unsorted or a sorted subset (not recorded which), obtained before or after yellow fever vaccination (not recorded which). Here the CDR3 DNA reads TGTGCCAGCTCACCACCGCGGACTAGCGGGTCTAATGAGCAGTTCTTC. This gives the protein CASSPPRTSGSNEQFF.